This entry describes one TCR beta chain. Sequenced by immunoSEQ multiplex PCR; TCRdb stores in-frame clones only, minus some. The table lists hundreds of thousands of clones, approximately 80% of them singletons, with 0.013% in the top ten. Trimming left V 9 bases short and J 7 bases short, with 16 bases between. CDR3 size: 12 residues. Germline V CDR1 and CDR2: MNHEY, SMNVEV (reference sequence). The sample belongs to a study of shared T cell receptors in the human thymus. Separately, the same data were catalogued under a study of human thymus T cells. That source notes: Obtained as resections during corrective heart surgery, the thymus tissue was then studied. Gene usage (both V and J) appeared biased in thymic and blood repertoires.

The sample comprised thymocytes. This clonotype was sampled from a boy younger than two with a congenital heart defect. The rearrangement joins TRBV27 to TRBJ2-7, with D perhaps TRBD1 (7 bases). The CDR3, as DNA: TGTGCCAGTTGGAGGGGGCAGGGAGAGCAGTACTTC. Translated: CASWRGQGEQYF.